This T cell receptor beta chain came from a study of OX40 agonist ivuxolimab in advanced cancers. Regarding this clone: Compared with germline, one end of the junction differs, possibly owing to a read error.

This CDR3 comprises 16 residues. Per the germline V gene, CDR1 is SNHLY and CDR2 is FYNNEI. TCRdb keeps only in-frame clones here, not all; method: immunoSEQ multiplex PCR. The sample has tens of thousands of clones, approximately 84% seen once. This sequence was found in an adult with an advanced solid tumor such as melanoma, head and neck, liver or kidney cancer. The genes are TRBV2 and TRBJ2-2, with a possible D match to TRBD2 (5 bases). The input for sequencing was CD4+ or CD8+ T cells sorted from blood, taken in a trial of the OX40 agonist ivuxolimab. CDR3 DNA: TGTGCCAGCATTGAATTGACTATCCCCGGGACCGGGGAGCTGTTTTTT. Amino acids: CASIELTIPGTGELFF.